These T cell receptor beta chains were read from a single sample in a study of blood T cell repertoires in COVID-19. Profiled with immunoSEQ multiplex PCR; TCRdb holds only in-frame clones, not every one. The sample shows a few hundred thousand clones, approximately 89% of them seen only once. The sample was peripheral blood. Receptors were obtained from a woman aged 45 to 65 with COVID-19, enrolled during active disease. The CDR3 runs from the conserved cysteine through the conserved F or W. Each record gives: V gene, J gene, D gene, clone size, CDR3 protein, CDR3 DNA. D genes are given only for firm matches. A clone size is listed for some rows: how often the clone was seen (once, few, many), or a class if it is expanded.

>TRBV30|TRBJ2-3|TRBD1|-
CAWVHRGSDTQYF
TGTGCCTGGGTTCACAGGGGGTCAGATACGCAGTATTTT
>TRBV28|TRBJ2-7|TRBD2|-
CASRRTSGGLSSYEQYF
TGTGCCAGTCGACGGACTAGCGGGGGGTTAAGCTCCTACGAGCAGTACTTC
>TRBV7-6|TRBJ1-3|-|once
CASSLGSGSGNTIYF
TGTGCCAGCAGCTTAGGGTCCGGCTCTGGAAACACCATATATTTT
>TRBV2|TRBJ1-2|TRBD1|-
CASSVGTVYGYTF
TGTGCCAGCAGTGTAGGGACAGTCTATGGCTACACCTTC
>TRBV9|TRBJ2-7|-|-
CASSVNTGEQYF
TGTGCCAGCAGCGTAAACACAGGCGAGCAGTACTTC
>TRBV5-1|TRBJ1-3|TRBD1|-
CASSAAPGQGLGNTIYF
TGCGCCAGCAGCGCGGCACCGGGACAGGGCTTGGGAAACACCATATATTTT
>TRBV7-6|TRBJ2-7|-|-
CASSLRFDEQYF
TGTGCCAGCAGCTTGCGGTTCGACGAGCAGTACTTC
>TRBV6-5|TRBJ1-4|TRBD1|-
CASSTGGQNEKLFF
TGTGCCAGCAGTACAGGGGGACAGAATGAAAAACTGTTTTTT
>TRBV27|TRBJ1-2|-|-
CASSSTGPYGYTF
TGTGCCAGCAGTTCCACAGGGCCCTATGGCTACACCTTC
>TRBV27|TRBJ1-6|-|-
CASTQDSLRNSPLHF
TGTGCCAGCACCCAGGACAGTCTTCGGAATTCACCCCTCCACTTT
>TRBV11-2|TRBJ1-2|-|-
CASSPVPGVGNYGYTF
TGTGCCAGCAGCCCGGTTCCGGGGGTGGGTAACTATGGCTACACCTTC
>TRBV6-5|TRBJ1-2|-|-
CASSLTGWNYGYTF
TGTGCCAGCAGTCTGACCGGGTGGAACTATGGCTACACCTTC
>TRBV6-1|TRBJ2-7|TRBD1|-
CASSEFGTGGYEQYF
TGTGCCAGCAGTGAATTCGGGACAGGGGGCTACGAGCAGTACTTC
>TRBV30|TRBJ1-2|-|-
CAWSGIRAGVHGYTF
TGTGCCTGGAGTGGCATACGGGCAGGGGTCCATGGCTACACCTTC
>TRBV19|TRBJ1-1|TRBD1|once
CASTADRAAREAFF
TGTGCCAGTACCGCCGACAGGGCCGCCCGTGAAGCTTTCTTT
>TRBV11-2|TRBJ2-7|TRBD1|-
CASSPGGRDEQYF
TGTGCCAGCAGCCCAGGGGGCCGGGACGAGCAGTACTTC
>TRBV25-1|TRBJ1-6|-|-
CASRNQGDSPLHF
TGTGCCAGCAGGAACCAAGGGGATTCACCCCTCCACTTT
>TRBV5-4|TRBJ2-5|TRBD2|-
CASNKPAGGEETQYF
TGTGCCAGCAACAAGCCAGCGGGGGGAGAAGAGACCCAGTACTTC
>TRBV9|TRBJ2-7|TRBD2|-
CASSVEAGGYYEQYF
TGTGCCAGCAGCGTAGAAGCGGGGGGGTACTACGAGCAGTACTTC
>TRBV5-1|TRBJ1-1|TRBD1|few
CASSLTGGGVNTEAFF
TGCGCCAGCAGCTTGACAGGGGGCGGAGTGAACACTGAAGCTTTCTTT
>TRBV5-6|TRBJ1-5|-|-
CASKKRSEVGNQPQHF
TGTGCCAGCAAAAAACGAAGCGAGGTAGGCAATCAGCCCCAGCATTTT
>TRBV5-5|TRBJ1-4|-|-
CASNRGEKLFF
TGTGCCAGCAACCGCGGGGAAAAACTGTTTTTT